A selection of T cell receptor beta chains follows, all from one sample in a study of OX40 agonist ivuxolimab in advanced cancers. Method: immunoSEQ multiplex PCR; TCRdb's copy keeps in-frame clones and lacks some. The sample consists of some 100,000 clones, around 84% of them appearing once. The sample consisted of CD4+ or CD8+ T cells sorted from blood, taken in a trial of the OX40 agonist ivuxolimab. Receptors originate from an adult with an advanced solid tumor such as melanoma, head and neck, liver or kidney cancer. The CDR3 runs from the conserved cysteine through the conserved F or W. A D gene is named only where the DNA matches it firmly. Size values are once, few and many counts, or a class for expanded clones, and some rows have none.

d_gene | j_gene | abundance | v_gene | CDR3nt | CDR3aa
TRBD2 | TRBJ2-1 | . | TRBV7-9 | TGTGCCAGCAGCTTATATAGCGGGAGCCGGGTCTATGAGCAGTTCTTC | CASSLYSGSRVYEQFF
. | TRBJ1-1 | once | TRBV19 | TGTGCCAGTAGTATAAGTCTGAACACTGAAGCTTTCTTT | CASSISLNTEAFF
TRBD1 | TRBJ2-5 | . | TRBV19 | TGTGCCAGTAGTATCTCGGCACAGGGGGCCCAAGAGACCCAGTACTTC | CASSISAQGAQETQYF
TRBD2 | TRBJ2-1 | . | TRBV11-2 | TGTGCCAGCAGCTTAGAACTAGCGAGGTTGGGTGAGCAGTTCTTC | CASSLELARLGEQFF
. | TRBJ2-1 | . | TRBV6-5 | TGTGCCAGCAGTTTGGTGTCGAATGAGCAGTTCTTC | CASSLVSNEQFF
TRBD2 | TRBJ2-3 | few | TRBV7-2 | TGTGCCAGCAGCCTCCAAGCGGGAGAAGGTACAGATACGCAGTATTTT | CASSLQAGEGTDTQYF
. | TRBJ1-6 | . | TRBV2 | TGTGCCAGCAGACAACACGACGGGAGAAATTCACCCCTCCACTTT | CASRQHDGRNSPLHF
. | TRBJ2-7 | . | TRBV6-5 | TGTGCCAGCAGCCGAGGGGGGGCCCGGTACGAGCAGTACTTC | CASSRGGARYEQYF
. | TRBJ2-7 | . | TRBV6-5 | TGTGCCAGCACCGATTATGAGGGTGACGAGCAGTACTTC | CASTDYEGDEQYF
. | TRBJ1-1 | . | TRBV2 | TGTGCCAGCGACCATGGGGGGGCACCCTCCACTGAAGCTTTCTTT | CASDHGGAPSTEAFF
. | TRBJ2-7 | . | TRBV5-6 | TGTGCCAGCAGCTACCGCCCGCGGCCGAGGGACGAGCAGTACTTC | CASSYRPRPRDEQYF
. | TRBJ2-1 | . | TRBV27 | TGTGCCAGCAGTTTAAACAATGAGCAGTTCTTC | CASSLNNEQFF
. | TRBJ1-1 | . | TRBV7-9 | TGTGCCAGCAGCAACTATGGGGGGACTGAAGCTTTCTTT | CASSNYGGTEAFF
TRBD1 | TRBJ1-4 | once | TRBV7-9 | TGTGCCAGCAGCTTACTCTTGACAGGGGCTAATGAAAAACTGTTTTTT | CASSLLLTGANEKLFF
. | TRBJ2-3 | few | TRBV5-1 | TGCGCCAGCAGCAACGGATTTAGCACAGATACGCAGTATTTT | CASSNGFSTDTQYF
TRBD1 | TRBJ1-5 | . | TRBV28 | TGTGCCAGCAGTTCCTCCGGACAGGAACTCAATCAGCCCCAGCATTTT | CASSSSGQELNQPQHF
. | TRBJ2-5 | . | TRBV11-1 | TGTGCCAGCAGCCGGGGCCGGGAGACCCAGTACTTC | CASSRGRETQYF
. | TRBJ2-2 | . | TRBV27 | TGTGCCAGCAGTTTATCGAGGCTGAACGGGGAGCTGTTTTTT | CASSLSRLNGELFF
. | TRBJ1-4 | . | TRBV4-2 | TGTGCCAGCAGCCAAGATGGGGCAGGTGGGAGTGAAAAACTGTTTTTT | CASSQDGAGGSEKLFF
. | TRBJ1-4 | . | TRBV5-1 | TGCGCCAGCAGCTTCACAGGTCAGAGTGAAAAACTGTTTTTT | CASSFTGQSEKLFF
. | TRBJ2-7 | . | TRBV5-1 | TGCGCCAGCAGCTACGAAGGACAGACGACCTACGAGCAGTACTTC | CASSYEGQTTYEQYF
TRBD2 | TRBJ2-7 | few | TRBV5-1 | TGCGCCAGCAGCTTGGAACTAGCGGGGGACTACGAGCAGTACTTC | CASSLELAGDYEQYF
. | TRBJ1-5 | . | TRBV28 | TGTGCCAGCAGTCCCCTTGGCGGACAGCCCCAGCATTTT | CASSPLGGQPQHF
. | TRBJ2-2 | . | TRBV29-1 | TGCAGCGTTGAGGGACATCTGTCGAACACCGGGGAGCTGTTTTTT | CSVEGHLSNTGELFF
. | TRBJ1-4 | . | TRBV19 | TGTGCCAGTATATACCGAGAAAAACTGTTTTTT | CASIYREKLFF
. | TRBJ1-4 | . | TRBV4-1 | TGCGCCAGCAGCCCCCTGCCGCCGGAAAAACTGTTTTTT | CASSPLPPEKLFF
TRBD1 | TRBJ2-6 | . | TRBV5-1 | TGCGCCAGCAGCTCGGGGACAGGGGGCTTTGGGGCCAACGTCCTGACTTTC | CASSSGTGGFGANVLTF
. | TRBJ2-3 | . | TRBV5-1 | TGCGCCAGCAGCCCTGGTCACCCAGGGACAGATACGCAGTATTTT | CASSPGHPGTDTQYF
TRBD1 | TRBJ1-1 | . | TRBV19 | TGTGCCAGTAGTAAGGGACAGGTGGCTGAAGCTTTCTTT | CASSKGQVAEAFF
. | TRBJ2-7 | . | TRBV6-5 | TGTGCCAGCAGTTACTCTTCGGGCGGATCCTACGAGCAGTACTTC | CASSYSSGGSYEQYF
. | TRBJ1-1 | . | TRBV18 | TGTGCCAGCTCACCACCGTTGAGGGATGGGGCTTTCTTT | CASSPPLRDGAFF
. | TRBJ1-1 | . | TRBV5-4 | TGTGCCAGCAGCTTGGGCCACAGGGTGTCGGGGAACACTGAAGCTTTCTTT | CASSLGHRVSGNTEAFF
. | TRBJ1-5 | . | TRBV5-1 | TGCGCCAGCAGCCTCGGTCAGTTCAATCAGCCCCAGCATTTT | CASSLGQFNQPQHF
TRBD2 | TRBJ2-7 | . | TRBV2 | TGTGCCAGCAGTGGGGGGAGCGGGAGCGAGCAGTACTTC | CASSGGSGSEQYF
TRBD1 | TRBJ1-5 | few | TRBV19 | TGTGCCAGTACCACAGGGGTTAATAGCAATCAGCCCCAGCATTTT | CASTTGVNSNQPQHF
. | TRBJ2-3 | . | TRBV11-2 | TGTGCCAGCAGCCAGGACATAGGCGGCACAGATACGCAGTATTTT | CASSQDIGGTDTQYF
. | TRBJ2-7 | . | TRBV6-1 | TGTGCCAGCAGTCCCGGTGGACTACCCTACGAGCAGTACTTC | CASSPGGLPYEQYF
. | TRBJ2-3 | . | TRBV7-3 | TGTGCCAGCAGCTTAGGAGCCACAGATACGCAGTATTTT | CASSLGATDTQYF
. | TRBJ2-7 | once | TRBV6-5 | TGTGCCAGCAGAGAAGAGGAGCAGTACTTC | CASREEEQYF
TRBD2 | TRBJ2-1 | few | TRBV29-1 | TGCAGCGCCTTAACCGGGACTAGCAATGAGCAGTTCTTC | CSALTGTSNEQFF
TRBD1 | TRBJ1-1 | . | TRBV6-1 | TGTGCCAGCAGTAAGGACAGGGGGCTGAACACTGAAGCTTTCTTT | CASSKDRGLNTEAFF
. | TRBJ2-7 | . | TRBV28 | TGTGCCAGCAGTCTGAACAATTACGAGCAGTACTTC | CASSLNNYEQYF
TRBD2 | TRBJ2-2 | few | TRBV7-2 | TGTGCCAGCACGCCAGGACTAGCAGCGAACACCGGGGAGCTGTTTTTT | CASTPGLAANTGELFF
. | TRBJ2-6 | . | TRBV7-9 | TGTGCCAGCAGCTTAGCCCTGGTATACGGGGCCAACGTCCTGACTTTC | CASSLALVYGANVLTF
. | TRBJ2-7 | . | TRBV5-1 | TGCGCCAGCTCAGACTTCTCCTACGAGCAGTACTTC | CASSDFSYEQYF
TRBD2 | TRBJ2-3 | few | TRBV19 | TGTGCCAGTAGTAGGGGACTATTCACAGATACGCAGTATTTT | CASSRGLFTDTQYF
. | TRBJ2-5 | once | TRBV4-2 | TGTGCCAGCAGCCAAGATCTTTCGGGGGCCCAGGAGACCCAGTACTTC | CASSQDLSGAQETQYF
. | TRBJ1-1 | . | TRBV10-1 | TGCGCCAGCAGTGAGTCGGCCGTGTGGGGGGCAGGGGACACTGAAGCTTTCTTT | CASSESAVWGAGDTEAFF
. | TRBJ2-7 | . | TRBV5-1 | TGCGCCAGCAGCTTGGGGTGGAGCTCCTACGAGCAGTACTTC | CASSLGWSSYEQYF
. | TRBJ2-3 | . | TRBV6-1 | TGTGCCAGCAAGGCAGGGAGCACAGATACGCAGTATTTT | CASKAGSTDTQYF
TRBD1 | TRBJ1-2 | . | TRBV6-6 | TGTGCCAGCAGCTCAGGGGGCGCTTATGGCTACACCTTC | CASSSGGAYGYTF
TRBD2 | TRBJ2-7 | . | TRBV28 | TGTGCCAGCAGTTTAACAGCGGGAGGGTTGTCCTACGAGCAGTACTTC | CASSLTAGGLSYEQYF
. | TRBJ2-7 | . | TRBV7-9 | TGTGCCAGCAGCTTAGGGCTGTCCTACGAGCAGTACTTC | CASSLGLSYEQYF
TRBD2 | TRBJ2-7 | . | TRBV10-3 | TGTGCCACCGGGGGGGCTGAGGAGCAGTACTTC | CATGGAEEQYF
. | TRBJ2-3 | few | TRBV29-1 | TGCAGCGTTGAGACTGGGGAGGGCACAGATACGCAGTATTTT | CSVETGEGTDTQYF
. | TRBJ1-4 | . | TRBV5-1 | TGCGCCAGCAGCTTGGACAAGGGTGACGAAAAACTGTTTTTT | CASSLDKGDEKLFF
TRBD2 | TRBJ2-7 | . | TRBV5-1 | TGCGCCAGCAGCTTGGCCGCACTAGCGGGAGCAAACGAGCAGTACTTC | CASSLAALAGANEQYF
. | TRBJ2-5 | . | TRBV15 | TGTGCCACCAGCAGAGTGGGCTTCCAAGAGACCCAGTACTTC | CATSRVGFQETQYF
TRBD1 | TRBJ1-2 | . | TRBV5-1 | TGCGCCAGCACGGGACAGGGGTATGGCTACACCTTC | CASTGQGYGYTF
TRBD1 | TRBJ1-6 | . | TRBV6-5 | TGTGCCAGCAAGGGGACAGCAAATTCACCCCTCCACTTT | CASKGTANSPLHF